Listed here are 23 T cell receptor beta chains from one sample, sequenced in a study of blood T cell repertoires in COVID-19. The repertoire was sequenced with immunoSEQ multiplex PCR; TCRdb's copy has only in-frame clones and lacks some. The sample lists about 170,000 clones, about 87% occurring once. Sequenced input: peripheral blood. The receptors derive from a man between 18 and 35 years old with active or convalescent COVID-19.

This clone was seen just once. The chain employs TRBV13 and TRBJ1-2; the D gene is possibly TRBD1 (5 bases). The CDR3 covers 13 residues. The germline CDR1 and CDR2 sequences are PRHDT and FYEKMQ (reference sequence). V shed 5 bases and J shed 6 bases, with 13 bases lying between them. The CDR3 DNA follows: TGTGCCAGCAGCCAACCTGGGGGGAATGGCTACACCTTC. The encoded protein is CASSQPGGNGYTF.

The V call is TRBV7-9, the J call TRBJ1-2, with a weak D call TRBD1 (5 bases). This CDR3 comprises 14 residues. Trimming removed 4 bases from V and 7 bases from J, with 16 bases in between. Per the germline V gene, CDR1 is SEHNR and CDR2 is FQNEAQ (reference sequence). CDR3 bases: TGTGCCAGCAGCTCCCCTGGGAACCAGGGTGGCTACACCTTC. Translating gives CASSSPGNQGGYTF.

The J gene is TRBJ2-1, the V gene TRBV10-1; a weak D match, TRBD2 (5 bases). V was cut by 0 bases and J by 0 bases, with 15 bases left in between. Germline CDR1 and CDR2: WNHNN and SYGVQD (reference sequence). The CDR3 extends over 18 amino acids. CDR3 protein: CASSESPADLISYNEQFF. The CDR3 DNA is TGCGCCAGCAGTGAGTCCCCTGCGGACTTGATCTCCTACAATGAGCAGTTCTTC.

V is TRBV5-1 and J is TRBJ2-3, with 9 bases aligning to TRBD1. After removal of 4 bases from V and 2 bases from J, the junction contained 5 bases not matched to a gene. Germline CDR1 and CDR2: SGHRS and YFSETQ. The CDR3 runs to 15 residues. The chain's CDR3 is CASSQTGGLTDTQYF. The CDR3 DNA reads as TGCGCCAGCAGCCAAACAGGGGGCCTCACAGATACGCAGTATTTT. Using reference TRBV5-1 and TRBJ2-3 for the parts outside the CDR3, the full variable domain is KAGVTQTPRYLIKTRGQQVTLSCSPISGHRSVSWYQQTPGQGLQFLFEYFSETQRNKGNFPGRFSGRQFSNSRSEMNVSTLELGDSALYLCASSQTGGLTDTQYFGPGTRLTVL.

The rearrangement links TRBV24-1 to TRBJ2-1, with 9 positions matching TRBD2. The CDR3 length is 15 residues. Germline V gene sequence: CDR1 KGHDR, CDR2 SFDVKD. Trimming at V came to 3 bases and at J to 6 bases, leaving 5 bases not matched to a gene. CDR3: CATSDVGLAGNEQFF. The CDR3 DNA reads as TGTGCCACCAGTGATGTGGGACTAGCCGGCAATGAGCAGTTCTTC.

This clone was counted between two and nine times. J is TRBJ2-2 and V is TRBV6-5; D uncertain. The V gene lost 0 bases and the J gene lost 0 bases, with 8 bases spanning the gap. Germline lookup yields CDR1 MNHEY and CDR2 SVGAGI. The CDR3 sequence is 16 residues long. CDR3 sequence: CASSYSAASNTGELFF. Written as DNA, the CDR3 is TGTGCCAGCAGTTACTCGGCGGCCTCGAACACCGGGGAGCTGTTTTTT.

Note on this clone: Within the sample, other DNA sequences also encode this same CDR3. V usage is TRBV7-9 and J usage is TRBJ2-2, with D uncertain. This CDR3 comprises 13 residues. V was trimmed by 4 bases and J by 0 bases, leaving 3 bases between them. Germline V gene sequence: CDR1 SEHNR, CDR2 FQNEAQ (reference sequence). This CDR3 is CASSSSNTGELFF. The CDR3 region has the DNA TGTGCCAGCAGCTCGTCGAACACCGGGGAGCTGTTTTTT.

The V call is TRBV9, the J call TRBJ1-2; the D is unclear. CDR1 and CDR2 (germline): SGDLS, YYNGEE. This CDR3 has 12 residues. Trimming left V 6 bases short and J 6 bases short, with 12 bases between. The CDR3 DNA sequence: TGTGCCAGCACGTTCGGGATAGATGGCTACACCTTC. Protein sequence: CASTFGIDGYTF.

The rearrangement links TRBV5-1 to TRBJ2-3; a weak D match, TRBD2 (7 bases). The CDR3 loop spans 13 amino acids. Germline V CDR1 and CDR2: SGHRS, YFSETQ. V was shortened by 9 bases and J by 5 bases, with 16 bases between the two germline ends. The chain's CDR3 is CATSPGGRDTQYF. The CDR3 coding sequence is TGCGCCACCTCCCCCGGGGGGCGAGATACGCAGTATTTT.

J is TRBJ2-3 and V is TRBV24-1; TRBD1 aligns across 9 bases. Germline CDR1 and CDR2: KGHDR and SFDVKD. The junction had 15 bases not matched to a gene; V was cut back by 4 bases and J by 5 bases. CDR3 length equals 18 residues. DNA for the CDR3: TGTGCCACCAGTGACCACTTCGGGACAGGGAGTTTCGGAGATACGCAGTATTTT. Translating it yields CATSDHFGTGSFGDTQYF.

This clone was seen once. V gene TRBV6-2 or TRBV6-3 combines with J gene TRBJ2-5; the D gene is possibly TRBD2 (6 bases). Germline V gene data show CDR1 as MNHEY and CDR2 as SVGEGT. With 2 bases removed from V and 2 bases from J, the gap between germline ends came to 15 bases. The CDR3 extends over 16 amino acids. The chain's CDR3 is CASSYGAGWTQETQYF. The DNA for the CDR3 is TGTGCCAGCAGTTACGGGGCGGGGTGGACTCAAGAGACCCAGTACTTC.

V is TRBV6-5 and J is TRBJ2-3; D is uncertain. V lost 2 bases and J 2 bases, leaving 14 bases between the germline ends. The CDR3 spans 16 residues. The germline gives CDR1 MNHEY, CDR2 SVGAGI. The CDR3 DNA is TGTGCCAGCAGTTACAGCCTAGGCCGTATCACAGATACGCAGTATTTT. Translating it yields CASSYSLGRITDTQYF.

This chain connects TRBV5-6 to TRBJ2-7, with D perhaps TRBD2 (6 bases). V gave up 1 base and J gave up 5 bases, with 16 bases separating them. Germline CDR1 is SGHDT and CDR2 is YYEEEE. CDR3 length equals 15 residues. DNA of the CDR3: TGTGCCAGCAGCTTGACCGACGGAGGGTACCACGAGCAGTACGTC. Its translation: CASSLTDGGYHEQYV.

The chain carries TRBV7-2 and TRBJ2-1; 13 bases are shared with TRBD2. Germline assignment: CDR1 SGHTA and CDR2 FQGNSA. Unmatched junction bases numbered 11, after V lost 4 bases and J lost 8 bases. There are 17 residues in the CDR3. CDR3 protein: CASSSSWWTSGSDEQFF. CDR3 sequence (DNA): TGTGCCAGCAGCTCCTCGTGGTGGACTAGCGGGAGTGATGAGCAGTTCTTC.

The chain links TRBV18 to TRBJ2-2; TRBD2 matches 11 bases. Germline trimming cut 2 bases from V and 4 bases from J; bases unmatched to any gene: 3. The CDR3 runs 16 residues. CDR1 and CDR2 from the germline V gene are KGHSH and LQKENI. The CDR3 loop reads CASSPALAGGTGELFF. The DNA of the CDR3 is TGTGCCAGCTCACCAGCGCTAGCGGGGGGCACCGGGGAGCTGTTTTTT.

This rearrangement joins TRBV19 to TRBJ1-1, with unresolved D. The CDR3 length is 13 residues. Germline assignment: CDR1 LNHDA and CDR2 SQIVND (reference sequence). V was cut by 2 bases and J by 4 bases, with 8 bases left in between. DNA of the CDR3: TGTGCCAGTAGTATATTTTACACCACTGAAGCTTTCTTT. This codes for CASSIFYTTEAFF.

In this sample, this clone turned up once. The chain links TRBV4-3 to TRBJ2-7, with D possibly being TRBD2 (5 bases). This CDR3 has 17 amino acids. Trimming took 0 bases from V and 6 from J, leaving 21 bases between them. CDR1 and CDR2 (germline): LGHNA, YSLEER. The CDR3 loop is CASSQEGPLRGLGEQYF. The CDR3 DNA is TGCGCCAGCAGCCAAGAAGGGCCTCTCCGGGGATTAGGCGAGCAGTACTTC.

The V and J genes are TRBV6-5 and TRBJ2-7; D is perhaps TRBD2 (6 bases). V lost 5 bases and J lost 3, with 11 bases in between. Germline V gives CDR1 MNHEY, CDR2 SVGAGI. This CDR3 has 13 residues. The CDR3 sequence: CASSLGSLYEQYF. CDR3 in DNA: TGTGCCAGCAGTCTCGGGAGTCTCTACGAGCAGTACTTC.

The CDR3 coding sequence is TGTGCCAGTAGTATCACAGGGGGCGGGACCGGGGAGCTGTTTTTT. It translates to CASSITGGGTGELFF. J is TRBJ2-2 and V is TRBV19, with TRBD1 matching over 9 bases. V trimming: 3 bases; J trimming: 5 bases; junction bases outside the gene matches: 4. This CDR3 is 15 amino acids long. Looked up from germline, CDR1 is LNHDA and CDR2 is SQIVND (reference sequence).

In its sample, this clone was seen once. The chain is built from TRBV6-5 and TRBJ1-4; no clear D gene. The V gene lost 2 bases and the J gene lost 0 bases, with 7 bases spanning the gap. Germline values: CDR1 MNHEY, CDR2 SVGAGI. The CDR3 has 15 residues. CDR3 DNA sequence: TGTGCCAGCAGTTACGGCGGCGCAACTAATGAAAAACTGTTTTTT. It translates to CASSYGGATNEKLFF.

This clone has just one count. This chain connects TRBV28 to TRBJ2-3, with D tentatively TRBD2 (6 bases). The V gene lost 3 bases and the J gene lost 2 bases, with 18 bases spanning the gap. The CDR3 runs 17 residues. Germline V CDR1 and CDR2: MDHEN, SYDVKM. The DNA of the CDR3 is TGTGCCAGCAGTTTTCACTGGACTACGTTAGACACAGATACGCAGTATTTT. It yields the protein CASSFHWTTLDTDTQYF. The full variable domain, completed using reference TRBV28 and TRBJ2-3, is DVKVTQSSRYLVKRTGEKVFLECVQDMDHENMFWYRQDPGLGLRLIYFSYDVKMKEKGDIPEGYSVSREKKERFSLILESASTNQTSMYLCASSFHWTTLDTDTQYFGPGTRLTVL.

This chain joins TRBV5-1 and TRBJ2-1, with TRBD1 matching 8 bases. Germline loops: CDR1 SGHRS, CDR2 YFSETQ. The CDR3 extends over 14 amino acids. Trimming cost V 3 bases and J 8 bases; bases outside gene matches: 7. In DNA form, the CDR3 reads TGCGCCAGCAGCTCCGCTAACAGGGGGGATGAGCAGTTCTTC. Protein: CASSSANRGDEQFF.

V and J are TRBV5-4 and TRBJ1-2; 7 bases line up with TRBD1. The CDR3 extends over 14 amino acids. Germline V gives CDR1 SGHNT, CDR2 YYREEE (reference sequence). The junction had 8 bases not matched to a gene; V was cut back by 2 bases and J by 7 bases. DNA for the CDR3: TGTGCCAGCAGCTTAAATCTCGGGGACAGTGGCTACACCTTC. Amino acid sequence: CASSLNLGDSGYTF. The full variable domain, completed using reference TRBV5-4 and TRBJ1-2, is ETGVTQSPTHLIKTRGQQVTLRCSSQSGHNTVSWYQQALGQGPQFIFQYYREEENGRGNFPPRFSGLQFPNYSSELNVNALELDDSALYLCASSLNLGDSGYTFGSGTRLTVV.